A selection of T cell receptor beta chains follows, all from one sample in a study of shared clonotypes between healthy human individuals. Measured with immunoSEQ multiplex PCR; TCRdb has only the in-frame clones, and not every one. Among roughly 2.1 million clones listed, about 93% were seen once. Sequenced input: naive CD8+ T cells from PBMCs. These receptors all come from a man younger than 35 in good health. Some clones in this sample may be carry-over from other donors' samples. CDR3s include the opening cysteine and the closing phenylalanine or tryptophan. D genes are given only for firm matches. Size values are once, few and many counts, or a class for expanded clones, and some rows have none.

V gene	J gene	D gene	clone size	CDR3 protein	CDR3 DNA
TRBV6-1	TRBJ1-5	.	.	CASSEGGGLQPQHF	TGTGCCAGCAGTGAAGGGGGGGGTCTTCAGCCCCAGCATTTT
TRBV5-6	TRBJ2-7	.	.	CASSSGTGGAIYEQYF	TGTGCCAGCAGCTCCGGGACCGGGGGCGCGATCTACGAGCAGTACTTC
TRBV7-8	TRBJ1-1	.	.	CASSSMPLHEAFF	TGTGCCAGCAGCTCGATGCCCTTACACGAAGCTTTCTTT
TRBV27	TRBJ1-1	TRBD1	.	CASSLRQGVEAFF	TGTGCCAGCAGTTTAAGGCAGGGGGTTGAAGCTTTCTTT
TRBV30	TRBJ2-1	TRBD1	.	CAWSILDRGRGNEQFF	TGTGCCTGGAGTATACTGGACAGGGGGCGGGGGAATGAGCAGTTCTTC
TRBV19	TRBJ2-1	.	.	CASSIGQSSYNEQFF	TGTGCCAGTAGTATAGGTCAGAGCTCCTACAATGAGCAGTTCTTC
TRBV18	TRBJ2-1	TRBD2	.	CASSPPSLAGNEQFF	TGTGCCAGCTCACCACCGAGCCTAGCGGGCAATGAGCAGTTCTTC
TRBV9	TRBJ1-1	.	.	CASSVGGTEAFF	TGTGCCAGCAGCGTAGGGGGCACTGAAGCTTTCTTT
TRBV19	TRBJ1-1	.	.	CASSGEDTEAFF	TGTGCCAGTAGTGGGGAGGACACTGAAGCTTTCTTT
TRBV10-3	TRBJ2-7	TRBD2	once	CAIAPGLAGGTNYEQYF	TGTGCCATTGCCCCGGGACTAGCGGGAGGGACCAACTACGAGCAGTACTTC
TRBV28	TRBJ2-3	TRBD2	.	CASSLFRPGRQQYAGDTQYF	TGTGCCAGCAGTTTATTTCGTCCCGGGAGGCAGCAATACGCGGGGGATACGCAGTATTTT
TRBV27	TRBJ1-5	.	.	CASSRDGDSNQPQHF	TGTGCCAGCAGCCGGGACGGGGATAGCAATCAGCCCCAGCATTTT
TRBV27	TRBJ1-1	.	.	CASQPERGNTEAFF	TGTGCCAGCCAACCTGAGAGGGGGAACACTGAAGCTTTCTTT
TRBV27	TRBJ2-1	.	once	CASSSPAGGFPIHNEQFF	TGTGCCAGCAGTTCCCCAGCGGGCGGCTTCCCTATACACAATGAGCAGTTCTTC
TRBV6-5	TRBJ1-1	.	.	CASRELQGSTFEAFF	TGTGCCAGCAGGGAGCTACAGGGTTCCACCTTTGAAGCTTTCTTT
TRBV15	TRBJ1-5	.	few	CATSRVKEYNQPQHF	TGTGCCACCAGCAGAGTGAAGGAGTACAATCAGCCCCAGCATTTT
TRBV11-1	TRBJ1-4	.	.	CASSLAVPVEKLFF	TGTGCCAGCAGCTTAGCAGTACCGGTTGAAAAACTGTTTTTT
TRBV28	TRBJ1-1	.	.	CASSLGGPNTEAFF	TGTGCCAGCAGTTTAGGGGGCCCGAACACTGAAGCTTTCTTT
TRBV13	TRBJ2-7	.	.	CASSLGGLAYEQYF	TGTGCCAGCAGCTTAGGGGGTCTGGCCTACGAGCAGTACTTC
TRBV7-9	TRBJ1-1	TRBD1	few	CASSLGGTGEAFF	TGTGCCAGCAGCTTAGGTGGGACAGGGGAAGCTTTCTTT
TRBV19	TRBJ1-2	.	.	CASSISGFHGYTF	TGTGCCAGTAGTATCAGTGGGTTTCATGGCTACACCTTC
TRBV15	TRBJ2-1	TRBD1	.	CATSSLARDRADEQFF	TGTGCCACCAGCAGCCTGGCCCGGGACAGGGCGGATGAGCAGTTCTTC
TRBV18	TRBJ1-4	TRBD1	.	CASSDRGPTTNEKLFF	TGTGCCAGCTCGGACAGGGGTCCCACAACTAATGAAAAACTGTTTTTT
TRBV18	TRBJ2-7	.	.	CASSPRSVRAPYEQYF	TGTGCCAGCTCACCAAGGTCGGTAAGGGCTCCCTACGAGCAGTACTTC
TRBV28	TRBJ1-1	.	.	CASRLGGWGNTEAFF	TGTGCCAGCAGATTGGGGGGCTGGGGGAACACTGAAGCTTTCTTT
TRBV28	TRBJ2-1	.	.	CATKSQGYYNEQFF	TGTGCCACCAAGAGTCAGGGCTACTACAATGAGCAGTTCTTC
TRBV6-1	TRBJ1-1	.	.	CASSADTRNTEAFF	TGTGCCAGCAGTGCCGACACACGGAACACTGAAGCTTTCTTT
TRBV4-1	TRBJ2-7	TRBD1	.	CASSPVFDRGIWKYF	TGCGCCAGCAGCCCTGTATTTGACAGGGGGATATGGAAGTACTTC
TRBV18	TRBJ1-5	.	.	CASSRFGTTDQPQHF	TGTGCCAGCTCACGATTCGGGACAACAGATCAGCCCCAGCATTTT
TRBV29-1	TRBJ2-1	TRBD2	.	CSVEGTSQSSYNEQFF	TGCAGCGTTGAAGGGACTAGCCAAAGCTCCTACAATGAGCAGTTCTTC
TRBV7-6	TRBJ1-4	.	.	CASSLDGQPNEKLFF	TGTGCCAGCAGCTTAGACGGACAGCCTAATGAAAAACTGTTTTTT
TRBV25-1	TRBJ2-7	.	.	CASGGSGYEQYF	TGTGCCAGCGGGGGCTCGGGCTACGAGCAGTACTTC
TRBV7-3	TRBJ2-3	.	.	CASSLGWALTDTQYF	TGTGCCAGCAGCTTAGGTTGGGCTCTCACAGATACGCAGTATTTT
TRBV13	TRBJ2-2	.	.	CASSSPWPGVPSGELFF	TGTGCCAGCAGCTCCCCGTGGCCGGGGGTACCGTCCGGGGAGCTGTTTTTT
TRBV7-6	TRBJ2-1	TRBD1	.	CASSPSGTGYEQFF	TGTGCCAGCAGCCCCTCCGGGACAGGGTATGAGCAGTTCTTC
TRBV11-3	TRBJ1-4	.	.	CASSLGKGVINEKLFF	TGTGCCAGCAGCCTTGGTAAGGGGGTGATTAATGAAAAACTGTTTTTT
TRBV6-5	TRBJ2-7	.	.	CASSYLGQGKYEQYF	TGTGCCAGCAGTTACCTGGGGCAGGGGAAATACGAGCAGTACTTC
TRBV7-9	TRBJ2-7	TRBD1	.	CASSSGTGAHEQYF	TGTGCCAGCAGCTCCGGGACAGGGGCCCACGAGCAGTACTTC
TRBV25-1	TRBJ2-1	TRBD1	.	CASMPVGRGRGNEQFF	TGTGCCAGCATGCCCGTCGGCAGGGGGCGCGGAAATGAGCAGTTCTTC
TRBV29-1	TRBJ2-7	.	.	CSVEVRTQGGYEQYF	TGCAGCGTTGAAGTAAGGACACAAGGGGGCTACGAGCAGTACTTC
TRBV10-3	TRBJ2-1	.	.	CAIMAALLYNEQFF	TGTGCCATCATGGCCGCCCTACTCTACAATGAGCAGTTCTTC
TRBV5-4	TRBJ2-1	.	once	CASSLMANEQFF	TGTGCCAGCAGCTTGATGGCTAATGAGCAGTTCTTC
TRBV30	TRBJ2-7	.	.	CAWNRAAYEQYF	TGTGCCTGGAATCGGGCCGCCTACGAGCAGTACTTC
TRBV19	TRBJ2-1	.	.	CASSITRTVYNEQFF	TGTGCCAGTAGTATTACACGGACCGTCTACAATGAGCAGTTCTTC
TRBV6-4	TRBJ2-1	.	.	CASSVGGGHRSEQFF	TGTGCCAGCAGCGTAGGGGGGGGCCACCGGTCTGAGCAGTTCTTC
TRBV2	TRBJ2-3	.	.	CASRVERASAGGDTQYF	TGTGCCAGCAGAGTTGAGCGGGCCTCAGCTGGGGGTGATACGCAGTATTTT
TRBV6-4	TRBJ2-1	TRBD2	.	CASSALAGGYNEQFF	TGTGCCAGCAGTGCGTTGGCGGGAGGGTACAATGAGCAGTTCTTC
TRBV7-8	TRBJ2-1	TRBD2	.	CASSPLAGVNEQFF	TGTGCCAGCAGCCCTCTAGCGGGAGTGAATGAGCAGTTCTTC
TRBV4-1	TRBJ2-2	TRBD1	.	CASSTRQRGTGSPGELFF	TGCGCCAGCTCCACCCGACAAAGGGGGACAGGGAGTCCCGGGGAGCTGTTTTTT
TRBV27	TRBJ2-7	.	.	CASSWIIGASEQYF	TGTGCCAGCAGTTGGATCATCGGGGCATCCGAGCAGTACTTC
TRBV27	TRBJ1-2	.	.	CASSIGPSNGYTF	TGTGCCAGCAGCATAGGGCCAAGCAATGGCTACACCTTC
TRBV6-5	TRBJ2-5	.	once	CASSILKTQYF	TGTGCCAGCAGTATCCTGAAGACCCAGTACTTC
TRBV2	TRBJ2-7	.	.	CASSRGSGTKYEQYF	TGTGCCAGCAGTAGAGGTTCGGGAACAAAATACGAGCAGTACTTC
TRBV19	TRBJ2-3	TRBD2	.	CASSNWAGAEDTQYF	TGTGCCAGTAGTAACTGGGCGGGAGCGGAAGATACGCAGTATTTT
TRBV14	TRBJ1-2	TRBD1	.	CASSQDRGTGGHYGYTF	TGTGCCAGCAGCCAAGATCGAGGGACAGGGGGTCACTATGGCTACACCTTC